This entry is about one T cell receptor beta chain. Its antigen remains unidentified. As to treatment: around 19 received Ad26.COV2.S at low or high dose, single or two shots; 5 received placebo; per-sample allocation not given. Sampling took place 63 days after the first vaccine or placebo injection. Wuhan-strain spike was delivered by a replication-incompetent Ad26 vector. The sample is drawn from a study of Ad26.COV2.S vaccination and SARS-CoV-2 variants. Overall study context: Dosing was one shot or two shots 56 days apart.

Generated by immunoSEQ multiplex PCR, the TCRdb table keeps only in-frame clones and is missing some. The profile shows about 350,000 clones, around 89% of them singletons. Germline CDR1 and CDR2: SGHVS and FQNEAQ. The CDR3 spans 16 residues. V was cut by 5 bases and J by 2 bases, with 18 bases left in between. Study conclusions and caveats: People given the vaccine had a wider spike-specific TCR breadth than placebo recipients did.

Here the sequenced sample was peripheral blood, taken in a trial of Ad26.COV2.S vaccine versus placebo. V is TRBV7-8 and J is TRBJ1-2; TRBD1 is a possible D gene (6 bases). The clonotype comes from a person between 18 and 65 years old who received the Ad26.COV2.S COVID-19 vaccine or a placebo. Here the CDR3 DNA reads TGTGCCAGCAGCCTGGGGGGGCGGAACATCAACTATGGCTACACCTTC. Encoded protein: CASSLGGRNINYGYTF.